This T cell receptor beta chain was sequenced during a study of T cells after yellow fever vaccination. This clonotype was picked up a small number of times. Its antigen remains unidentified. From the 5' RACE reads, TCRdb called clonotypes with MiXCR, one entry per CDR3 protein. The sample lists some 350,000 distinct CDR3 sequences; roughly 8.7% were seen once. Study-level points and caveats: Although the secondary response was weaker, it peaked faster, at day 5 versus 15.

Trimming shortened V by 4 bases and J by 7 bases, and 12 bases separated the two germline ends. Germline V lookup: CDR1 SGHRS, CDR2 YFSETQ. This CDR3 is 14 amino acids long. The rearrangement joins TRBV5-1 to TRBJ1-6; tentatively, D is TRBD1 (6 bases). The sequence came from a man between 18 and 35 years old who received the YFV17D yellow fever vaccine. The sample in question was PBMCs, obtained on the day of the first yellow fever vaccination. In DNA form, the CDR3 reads TGCGCCAGCAGCCCACGGGACATAAATTCACCCCTCCACTTT. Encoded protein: CASSPRDINSPLHF.